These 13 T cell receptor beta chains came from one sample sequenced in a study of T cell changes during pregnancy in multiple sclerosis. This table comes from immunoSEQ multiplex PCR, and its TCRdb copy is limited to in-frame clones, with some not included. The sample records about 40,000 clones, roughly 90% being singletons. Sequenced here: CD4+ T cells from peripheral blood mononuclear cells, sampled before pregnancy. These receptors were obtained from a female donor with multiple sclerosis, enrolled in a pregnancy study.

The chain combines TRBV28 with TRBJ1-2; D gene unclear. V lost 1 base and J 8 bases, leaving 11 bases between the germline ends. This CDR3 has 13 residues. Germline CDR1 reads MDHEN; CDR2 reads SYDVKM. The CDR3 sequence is CASSLFAQQGYTF. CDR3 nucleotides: TGTGCCAGCAGTTTATTCGCTCAACAGGGCTACACCTTC.

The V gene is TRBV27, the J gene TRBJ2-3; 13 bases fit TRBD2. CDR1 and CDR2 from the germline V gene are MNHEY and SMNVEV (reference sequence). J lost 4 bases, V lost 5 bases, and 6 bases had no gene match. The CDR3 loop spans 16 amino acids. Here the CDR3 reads CASSILAGGLADTQYF. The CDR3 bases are TGTGCCAGCAGTATACTAGCGGGGGGGCTGGCAGATACGCAGTATTTT.

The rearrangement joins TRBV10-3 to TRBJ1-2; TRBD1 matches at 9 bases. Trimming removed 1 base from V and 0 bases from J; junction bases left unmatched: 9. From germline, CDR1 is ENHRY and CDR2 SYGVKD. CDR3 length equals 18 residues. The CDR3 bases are TGTGCCATCAGTGAGTGGGGGACAGGGCGGCCCGCTAACTATGGCTACACCTTC. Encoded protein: CAISEWGTGRPANYGYTF.

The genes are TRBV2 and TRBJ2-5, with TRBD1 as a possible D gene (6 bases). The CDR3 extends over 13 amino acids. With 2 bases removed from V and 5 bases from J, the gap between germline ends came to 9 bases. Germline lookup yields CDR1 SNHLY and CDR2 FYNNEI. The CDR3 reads CASSESGVETQYF. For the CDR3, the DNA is TGTGCCAGCAGTGAATCAGGGGTGGAGACCCAGTACTTC.

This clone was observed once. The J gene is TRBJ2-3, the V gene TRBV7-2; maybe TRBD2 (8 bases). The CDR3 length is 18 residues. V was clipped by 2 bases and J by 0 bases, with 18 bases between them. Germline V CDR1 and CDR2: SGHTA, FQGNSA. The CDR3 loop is CASSLSGGSGGSTDTQYF. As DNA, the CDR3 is TGTGCCAGCAGCTTATCAGGGGGGTCGGGGGGGAGCACAGATACGCAGTATTTT.

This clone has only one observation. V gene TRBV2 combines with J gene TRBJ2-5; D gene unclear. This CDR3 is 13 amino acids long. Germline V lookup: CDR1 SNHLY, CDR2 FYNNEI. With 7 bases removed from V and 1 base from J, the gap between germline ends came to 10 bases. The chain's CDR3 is CASNERLQETQYF. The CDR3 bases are TGTGCCAGCAACGAGCGCCTCCAAGAGACCCAGTACTTC.

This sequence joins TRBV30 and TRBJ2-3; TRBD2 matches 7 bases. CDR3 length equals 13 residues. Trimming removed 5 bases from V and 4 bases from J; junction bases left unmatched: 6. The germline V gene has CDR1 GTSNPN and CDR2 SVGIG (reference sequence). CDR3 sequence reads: CAWGFRGADTQYF. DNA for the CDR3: TGTGCCTGGGGGTTCCGGGGGGCAGATACGCAGTATTTT.

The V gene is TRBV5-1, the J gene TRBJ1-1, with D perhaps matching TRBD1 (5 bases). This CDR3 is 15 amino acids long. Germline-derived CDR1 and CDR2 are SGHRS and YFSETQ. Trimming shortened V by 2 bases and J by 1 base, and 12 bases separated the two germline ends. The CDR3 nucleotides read TGCGCCAGCAGCTTCCTAGTGGGGGGGAACACTGAAGCTTTCTTT. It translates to CASSFLVGGNTEAFF. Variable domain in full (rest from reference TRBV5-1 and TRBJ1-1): KAGVTQTPRYLIKTRGQQVTLSCSPISGHRSVSWYQQTPGQGLQFLFEYFSETQRNKGNFPGRFSGRQFSNSRSEMNVSTLELGDSALYLCASSFLVGGNTEAFFGQGTRLTVV.

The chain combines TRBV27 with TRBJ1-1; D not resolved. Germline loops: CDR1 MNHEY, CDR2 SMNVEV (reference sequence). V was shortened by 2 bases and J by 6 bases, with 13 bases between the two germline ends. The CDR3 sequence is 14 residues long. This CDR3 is CASSLIYPPAEAFF. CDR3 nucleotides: TGTGCCAGCAGTTTAATCTATCCCCCTGCTGAAGCTTTCTTT.

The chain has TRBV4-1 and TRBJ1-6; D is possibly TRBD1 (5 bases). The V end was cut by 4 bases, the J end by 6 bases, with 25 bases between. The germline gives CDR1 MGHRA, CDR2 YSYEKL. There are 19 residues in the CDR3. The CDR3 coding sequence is TGCGCCAGCAGCCGTCAGGGACTCGCTACCGCGGCGATTAATTCACCCCTCCACTTT. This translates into CASSRQGLATAAINSPLHF.

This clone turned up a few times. DNA of the CDR3: TGTGCCAGCAGCTTATTAAGGGGGGGGAACACCGGGGAGCTGTTTTTT. Translating gives CASSLLRGGNTGELFF. The rearrangement uses TRBV7-3 and TRBJ2-2; tentative D call: TRBD2 (7 bases). Germline V gene lookup returns CDR1 SGHTA and CDR2 FQGTGA. This CDR3 comprises 16 residues. Trimming pared 2 bases from V and 1 base from J, leaving 11 bases between.

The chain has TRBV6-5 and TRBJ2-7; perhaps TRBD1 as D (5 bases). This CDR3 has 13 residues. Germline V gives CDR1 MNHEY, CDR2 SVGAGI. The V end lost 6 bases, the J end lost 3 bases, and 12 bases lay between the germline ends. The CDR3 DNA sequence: TGTGCCAGCAGGGCCCTACAGGTCTACGAGCAGTACTTC. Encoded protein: CASRALQVYEQYF.

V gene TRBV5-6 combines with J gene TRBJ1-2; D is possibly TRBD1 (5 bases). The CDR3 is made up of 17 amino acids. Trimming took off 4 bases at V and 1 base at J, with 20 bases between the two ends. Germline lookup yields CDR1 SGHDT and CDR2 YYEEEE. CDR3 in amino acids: CASSENGGLVLNYGYTF. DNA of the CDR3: TGTGCCAGCAGCGAAAACGGGGGGTTAGTACTTAACTATGGCTACACCTTC. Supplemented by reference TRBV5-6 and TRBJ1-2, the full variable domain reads DAGVTQSPTHLIKTRGQQVTLRCSPKSGHDTVSWYQQALGQGPQFIFQYYEEEERQRGNFPDRFSGHQFPNYSSELNVNALLLGDSALYLCASSENGGLVLNYGYTFGSGTRLTVV.